This T cell receptor beta chain was found in a study of CXCR3-negative and CXCR3-positive naive CD8 T cells. Whole-study findings and limits: TRB CDR3 hydrophobicity was greater in CXCR3-positive naive cells than in CXCR3-negative naive cells. Similarly elevated diversity marked both naive subsets, with memory CD8+ cells showing far lower diversity.

All TRB cDNA libraries came from 5' RACE performed with UMI labels. Using the 5' RACE reads, TCRdb records one entry per CDR3 protein without DNA. Here the sample table reports roughly 140,000 distinct CDR3 sequences. Worth noting for this clonotype: The antigen remains undetermined.

This CDR3 region has 13 residues. This TCR was sampled from a human donor in good health. Some clones in this sample may be carry-over from other donors' samples. The specimen sequenced was naive CXCR3+ CD8+ T cells from blood. Stated subset: CD45RO-CCR7+CD27+CD95- naive CD8+ T cells expressing CXCR3 (TNR3+). The chain employs TRBV12-3 or TRBV12-4 and TRBJ2-7. CDR3 in amino acids: CASSRGMSYEQYF.